The 21 T cell receptor beta chains below come from one sample, sequenced in a study of blood T cells in healthy people across ages. A second PCR of roughly 6 to 12 cycles used a sample-barcoded 5' primer and a J-beta primer mix. TCRdb used MiXCR to reprocess the 5' RACE reads, holding one entry per CDR3 protein. The table has 780,000 or so distinct CDR3 sequences, 25% seen once. These same data were also listed under a study on T cells of mothers and their children.

The specimen was blood. The receptors come from a boy between 10 and 17 years old in good health.

The V call is TRBV7-2, the J call TRBJ2-3, with 11 positions matching TRBD2. Germline values: CDR1 SGHTA, CDR2 FQGNSA. With 1 base clipped from V and 3 bases from J, the junction kept 9 bases outside the gene matches. The CDR3 has 18 residues. The CDR3 DNA sequence: TGTGCCAGCAGCTTAGGCCCTAGCGGGAGGTTTAGGACAGATACGCAGTATTTT. Its protein is CASSLGPSGRFRTDTQYF.

This chain uses TRBV6-5 with TRBJ2-7; TRBD1 agrees at 7 bases. CDR1 is MNHEY and CDR2 is SVGAGI in the germline V gene. V shed 11 bases and J 2 bases; nucleotides not matched to a gene: 6. CDR3 length: 12 amino acids. For the CDR3, the DNA is TGTGCCGCTGGGACAGAAGCCTACGAGCAGTACTTC. As protein: CAAGTEAYEQYF.

The chain is built from TRBV28 and TRBJ2-7; 9 bases agree with TRBD1. This CDR3 is 16 amino acids long. Germline CDR1 and CDR2: MDHEN and SYDVKM. The ends lost 3 bases at V and 3 bases at J; junction bases unmatched: 9. The CDR3 coding sequence is TGTGCCAGCAGTTTTCCCCGGACAGGGGATCGCTACGAGCAGTACTTC. Translating gives CASSFPRTGDRYEQYF.

The genes are TRBV6-2 or TRBV6-3 and TRBJ2-7; D not resolved. This CDR3 has 13 residues. Trimming removed 3 bases at V and 3 bases at J, with 9 bases between. The V gene's germline CDR1 is MNHEY and CDR2 SVGEGT. The CDR3 sequence is CASSYGFGYEQYF. The DNA of the CDR3 is TGTGCCAGCAGTTATGGGTTCGGCTACGAGCAGTACTTC.

V and J are TRBV24-1 and TRBJ2-1; 10 positions match TRBD2. Germline V CDR1 and CDR2: KGHDR, SFDVKD. Trimming removed 1 base from V and 5 bases from J; junction bases left unmatched: 4. The CDR3 extends over 16 amino acids. This chain's CDR3 is CATSDFGLAENNEQFF. CDR3 DNA: TGTGCCACCAGTGATTTCGGACTAGCGGAAAACAATGAGCAGTTCTTC.

The rearrangement uses TRBV5-1 and TRBJ2-3; 8 nucleotides match TRBD2. Germline-derived CDR1 and CDR2 are SGHRS and YFSETQ. The CDR3 spans 16 residues. V was pared by 1 base and J by 6 bases, with 10 bases of the junction left unmatched. CDR3 in amino acids: CASSLPQAGDGDTQYF. The CDR3 region has the DNA TGCGCCAGCAGCTTGCCTCAAGCGGGAGATGGGGATACGCAGTATTTT.

The chain uses TRBV20-1 and TRBJ2-7, with no clear D. There are 12 residues in the CDR3. The V end was cut by 6 bases, the J end by 4 bases, with 13 bases between. The V gene's germline CDR1 is DFQATT and CDR2 SNEGSKA (reference sequence). CDR3 in DNA: TGCAGTGCCGGACGGCGGAGTTACGAGCAGTACTTC. This codes for CSAGRRSYEQYF.

This clonotype was picked up one time. This rearrangement joins TRBV6-6 to TRBJ2-5; 7 bases are shared with TRBD2. Germline values: CDR1 MNHNY, CDR2 SVGAGI (reference sequence). V dropped 6 bases and J dropped 5; count of bases not matched to a gene: 3. The CDR3 has 12 residues. The CDR3 loop reads CASSRLAETQYF. CDR3 nucleotide sequence: TGTGCCAGCAGCCGACTAGCTGAGACCCAGTACTTC.

This chain links TRBV4-3 with TRBJ2-3; tentative D call: TRBD1 (5 bases). CDR1 and CDR2 (germline): LGHNA, YSLEER. This CDR3 comprises 14 residues. V lost 3 bases and J 1 base, leaving 8 bases between the germline ends. The CDR3 here is CASSQRQRTDTQYF. DNA for the CDR3: TGCGCCAGCAGCCAGAGACAGCGCACAGATACGCAGTATTTT.

The rearrangement joins TRBV6-4 to TRBJ2-1; 8 bases match TRBD2. The CDR3 length is 15 residues. J was trimmed by 8 bases and V by 6 bases; bases with no gene match: 12. Germline CDR1 is MRHNA and CDR2 is SNTAGT. The CDR3 DNA reads as TGTGCCAGCAGCGTGACGGGGGGGCCAGTCGATGAGCAGTTCTTC. It encodes CASSVTGGPVDEQFF.

CDR3 in amino acids: CASSQDTGTGVKISYEQYF. The DNA of the CDR3 is TGCGCCAGCAGCCAAGATACCGGGACAGGGGTGAAAATCTCCTACGAGCAGTACTTC. The chain recombines TRBV4-3 with TRBJ2-7, with 10 positions matching TRBD1. The J segment lost 0 bases and the V segment lost 0 bases, leaving 11 bases of the junction unmatched. The germline CDR1 and CDR2 sequences are LGHNA and YSLEER. The CDR3 contains 19 residues.

Concerning this clonotype: Relative to the germline gene, one junction end is altered; a read error may explain this. This chain joins TRBV7-3 and TRBJ2-7; the match to TRBD1 covers 7 bases. The CDR3 totals 13 residues. CDR1 and CDR2 (germline): SGHTA, FQGTGA. DNA for the CDR3: TGTGCCGGCAGCACCTCAGGGGGTGACGAGCAGTACTTC. Its protein is CAGSTSGGDEQYF.

This clonotype was found once. The chain links TRBV4-3 to TRBJ1-2; 10 bases match TRBD1. This CDR3 contains 15 residues. From germline, CDR1 is LGHNA and CDR2 YSLEER. After removal of 6 bases from V and 4 bases from J, the junction contained 8 bases not matched to a gene. The DNA for the CDR3 is TGCGCCAGCAGGCCGGGACAGGGGATTGCCTATGGCTACACCTTC. It is translated as CASRPGQGIAYGYTF.

This clonotype was counted a few times. V and J are TRBV11-2 and TRBJ2-3; 8 bases match TRBD2. V lost 6 bases, J lost 3 bases, and 11 bases stayed unmatched. This CDR3 contains 16 residues. CDR1 is SGHAT, CDR2 FQNNGV, per germline. The CDR3 sequence: CASRPIRAGGTDTQYF. CDR3 nucleotides: TGTGCCAGCAGGCCCATCCGGGCGGGGGGTACAGATACGCAGTATTTT.

This chain connects TRBV3-1 to TRBJ2-5; TRBD2 matches 7 bases. V shed 0 bases, J shed 11 bases, and the junction held 9 bases outside the gene matches. The CDR3 sequence is 14 residues long. Per germline, CDR1 LGHDT and CDR2 YNNKEL (reference sequence). The CDR3 here is CASSQDTSAREQYF. The CDR3 DNA sequence: TGTGCCAGCAGCCAAGATACTAGCGCAAGAGAGCAGTACTTC.

This clonotype was observed a handful of times. The chain carries TRBV6-6 and TRBJ2-5, with TRBD1 identical over 7 bases. CDR1 is MNHNY and CDR2 is SVGAGI in the germline V gene (reference sequence). The ends lost 4 bases at V and 2 bases at J; junction bases unmatched: 7. CDR3 length: 15 amino acids. CDR3 coding DNA: TGTGCCAGCAGTTCGCTCCCGGGACAGCAAGAGACCCAGTACTTC. Its translation is CASSSLPGQQETQYF.

Details on this clonotype: This may come from a read error, since a much larger clone is one base off. The chain employs TRBV20-1 and TRBJ2-7; D is ambiguous. The germline V gene has CDR1 DFQATT and CDR2 SNEGSKA (reference sequence). CDR3 length: 13 residues. The CDR3, as DNA: TGCAGTGCTAGCGGCGAGAGCTCCTACGGGCAGTACTTC. Translating gives CSASGESSYGQYF.

This clonotype showed up just a few times. The rearrangement uses TRBV7-2 and TRBJ2-5, with 8 bases that match TRBD1. This CDR3 comprises 15 residues. Germline CDR1 SGHTA, CDR2 FQGNSA. The junction had 3 bases not matched to a gene; V was cut back by 2 bases and J by 1 base. CDR3 loop: CASSLRQGAQETQYF. The CDR3 DNA reads as TGTGCCAGCAGCTTACGGCAGGGGGCCCAAGAGACCCAGTACTTC.

This clonotype appeared a few times. V gene TRBV5-5 combines with J gene TRBJ2-3; no definite D call. Trimming took off 4 bases at V and 2 bases at J, with 14 bases between the two ends. The V gene's germline CDR1 is SGHKS and CDR2 YYEKEE (reference sequence). The length of the CDR3 is 15 residues. The CDR3 here is CASSPLAAITDTQYF. CDR3 DNA: TGTGCCAGCAGCCCCCTGGCAGCAATCACAGATACGCAGTATTTT.

The DNA for the CDR3 is TGTGCCAGCAGCTTAGGTCCTAGCGGGAGCGAGACCCAGTACTTC. Translated, it gives CASSLGPSGSETQYF. The chain employs TRBV7-9 and TRBJ2-5, with 10 bases aligning to TRBD2. CDR1 SEHNR and CDR2 FQNEAQ come from the germline V gene (reference sequence). Germline trimming cut 1 base from V and 5 bases from J; bases unmatched to any gene: 4. The CDR3 is 15 amino acids.

The DNA of the CDR3 is TGTGCCAGCAGCTCCCAGGGCGGGTCAAATGAAAAACTGTTTTTT. It codes for CASSSQGGSNEKLFF. The chain combines TRBV7-2 with TRBJ1-4; tentative D call: TRBD1 (5 bases). Germline V gene data show CDR1 as SGHTA and CDR2 as FQGNSA. The CDR3 is made up of 15 amino acids. V lost 4 bases, J lost 5 bases, and 14 bases lay in between.